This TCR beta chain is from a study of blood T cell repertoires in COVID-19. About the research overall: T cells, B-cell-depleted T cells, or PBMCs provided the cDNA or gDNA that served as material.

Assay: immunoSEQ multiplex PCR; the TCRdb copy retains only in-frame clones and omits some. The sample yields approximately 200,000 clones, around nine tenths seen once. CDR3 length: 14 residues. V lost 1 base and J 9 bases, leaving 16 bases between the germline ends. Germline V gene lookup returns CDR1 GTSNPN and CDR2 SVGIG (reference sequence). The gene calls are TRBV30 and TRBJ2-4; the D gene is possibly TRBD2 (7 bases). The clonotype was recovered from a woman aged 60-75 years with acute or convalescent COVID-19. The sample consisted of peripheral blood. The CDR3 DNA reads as TGTGCCTGGAGTGGCTCGGGGGGCTTTAGCATTCAGTACTTC. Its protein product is CAWSGSGGFSIQYF.